One T cell receptor (beta chain) is described in this entry. The V gene's germline CDR1 is SGHDT and CDR2 YYEEEE. V shed 1 base, J shed 1 base, and the junction held 2 bases outside the gene matches. The CDR3 is made up of 16 amino acids. In the original processing: Reference gene primer amplification yielded estimated nucleated cell counts. Using immunoSEQ multiplex PCR, the repertoire was profiled, and TCRdb retains in-frame clones only, with some absent. That table gives V, J and clone size, and the DNA gave D and trimming. The profile shows approximately 140,000 clones, about 90% of them singletons. This sample was included in a study of blood T cell repertoires in COVID-19. Study-level background: Samples of COVID-19 (acute and convalescent) were obtained from the United States, Italy and Spain. Sources were T cells, B-cell-depleted T cells, or PBMCs; the material itself was cDNA or gDNA.

The TCR originated in a woman in her fifties or sixties with active or convalescent COVID-19. This sequence joins TRBV5-6 and TRBJ2-5; 12 bases are shared with TRBD2. The material sequenced was peripheral blood. CDR3 sequence reads: CASSLTSGGFQETQYF. The CDR3 region has the DNA TGTGCCAGCAGCTTGACTAGCGGGGGGTTCCAAGAGACCCAGTACTTC.